This T cell receptor (beta chain) comes out of a study of cytomegalovirus exposure and HLA in healthy donors. Findings and caveats of the study: Later work found most CMV-associated TCR beta chains apparently HLA-restricted.

The CDR3 covers 15 residues. The V gene lost 8 bases and the J gene lost 2 bases, with 16 bases spanning the gap. Germline V gives CDR1 MNHNY, CDR2 SVGAGI (reference sequence). A remark on this clone: As yet, its antigen is unknown.

A multiplex PCR was run with 60 Vbeta primers and 13 Jbeta primers. Clones were read by immunoSEQ multiplex PCR, and TCRdb kept only the in-frame ones, dropping some. The sample shows 100,000 to 150,000 clones, around 74% of them seen only once. The specimen was PBMCs. The TCR sequence derives from a male donor in good health and CMV-seronegative. The V call is TRBV6-6, the J call TRBJ2-1; TRBD1 might be the D (6 bases). Written as DNA, the CDR3 is TGTGCCAGCTCTATCGACAGGTCCGCCTACAATGAGCAGTTCTTC. It yields the protein CASSIDRSAYNEQFF.